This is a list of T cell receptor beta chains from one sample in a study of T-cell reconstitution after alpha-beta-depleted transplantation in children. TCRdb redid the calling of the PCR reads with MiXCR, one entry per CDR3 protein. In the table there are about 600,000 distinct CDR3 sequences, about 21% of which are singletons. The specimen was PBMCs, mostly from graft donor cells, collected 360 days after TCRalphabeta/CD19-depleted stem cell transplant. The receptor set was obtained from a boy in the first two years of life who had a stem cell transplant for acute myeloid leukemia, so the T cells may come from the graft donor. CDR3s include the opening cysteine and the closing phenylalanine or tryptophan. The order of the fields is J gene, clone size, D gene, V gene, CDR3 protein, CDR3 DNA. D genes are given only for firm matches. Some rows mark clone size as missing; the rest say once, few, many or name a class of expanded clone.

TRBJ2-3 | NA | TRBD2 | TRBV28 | CASSPILAGKDTQYF | TGTGCCAGCAGTCCTATACTAGCGGGGAAAGATACGCAGTATTTT
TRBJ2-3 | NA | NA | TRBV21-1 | CASSIILAGGTRGQYF | TGTGCCAGCAGCATTATACTAGCGGGGGGGACTCGGGGGCAGTATTTT
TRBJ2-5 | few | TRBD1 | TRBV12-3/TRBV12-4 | CASSLEGAEGETQYF | TGTGCCAGCAGTTTAGAGGGGGCAGAGGGAGAGACCCAGTACTTC
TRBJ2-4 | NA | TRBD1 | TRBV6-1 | CASSPGQVLAKNIQYF | TGTGCCAGCAGTCCCGGACAGGTTCTAGCCAAAAACATTCAGTACTTC
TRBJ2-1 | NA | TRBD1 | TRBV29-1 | CSVEGATGGYNEQFF | TGCAGCGTTGAAGGTGCGACAGGGGGCTACAATGAGCAGTTCTTC
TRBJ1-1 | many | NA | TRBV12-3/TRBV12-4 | CASSPPPMNTEAFF | TGTGCCAGCAGTCCCCCCCCTATGAACACTGAAGCTTTCTTT
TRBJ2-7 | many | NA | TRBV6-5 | CASSYAGIDEQYF | TGTGCCAGCAGTTATGCGGGGATCGACGAGCAGTACTTC
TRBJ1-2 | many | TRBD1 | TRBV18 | CASSPDRVDGYTF | TGTGCCAGCTCACCAGACAGGGTGGATGGCTACACCTTC
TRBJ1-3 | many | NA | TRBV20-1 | CSATAGSAGNTIYF | TGCAGTGCTACAGCAGGGAGTGCTGGAAACACCATATATTTT
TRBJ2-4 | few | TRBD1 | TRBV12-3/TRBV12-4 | CASSLGTGVNIQYF | TGTGCCAGCAGTTTGGGGACAGGGGTAAACATTCAGTACTTC
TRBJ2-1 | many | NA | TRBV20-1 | CSGKAVYNEQFF | TGCAGTGGGAAAGCTGTCTACAATGAGCAGTTCTTC
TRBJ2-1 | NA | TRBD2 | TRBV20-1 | CSGRASGGPRVNEQFF | TGCAGTGGACGGGCTAGCGGGGGCCCCCGGGTCAATGAGCAGTTCTTC
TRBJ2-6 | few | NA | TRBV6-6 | CASGVSGANVLTF | TGTGCCAGCGGCGTCTCTGGGGCCAACGTCCTGACTTTC
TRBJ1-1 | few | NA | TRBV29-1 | CSVEGPTQNTEAFF | TGCAGCGTTGAGGGCCCGACACAGAACACTGAAGCTTTCTTT
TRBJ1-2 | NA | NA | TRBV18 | CASSQPWIQDGYTF | TGTGCCAGCTCACAACCTTGGATCCAAGATGGCTACACCTTC
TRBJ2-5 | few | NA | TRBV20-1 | CSASDGQETQYF | TGCAGTGCTTCGGACGGCCAAGAGACCCAGTACTTC
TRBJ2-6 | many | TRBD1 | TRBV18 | CASAQGAGANVLTF | TGTGCCAGCGCACAGGGGGCAGGGGCCAACGTCCTGACTTTC
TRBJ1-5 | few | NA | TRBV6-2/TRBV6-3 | CASSYPPGREGNQPQHF | TGTGCCAGCAGTTACCCCCCGGGCAGGGAGGGCAATCAGCCCCAGCATTTT
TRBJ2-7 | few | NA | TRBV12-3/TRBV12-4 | CASRTAVNYEQYF | TGTGCCAGCAGGACAGCGGTAAACTACGAGCAGTACTTC
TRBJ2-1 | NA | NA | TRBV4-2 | CASSQSRVPAAPDQQFF | TGTGCCAGCAGCCAAAGTAGAGTGCCAGCTGCCCCCGATCAGCAGTTCTTC
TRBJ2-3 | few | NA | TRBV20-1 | CSARGPDNLRTDTQYF | TGCAGTGCTAGGGGACCGGACAACCTTCGCACAGATACGCAGTATTTT
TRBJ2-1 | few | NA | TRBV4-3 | CASSQEGALSYNEQFF | TGCGCCAGCAGCCAAGAAGGGGCCTTGTCGTACAATGAGCAGTTCTTC
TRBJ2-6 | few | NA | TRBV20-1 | CSARNSGANVLTF | TGCAGTGCTAGGAATTCTGGGGCCAACGTCCTGACTTTC
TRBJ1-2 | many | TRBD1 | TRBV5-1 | CASSAPGTGEFYGYTF | TGCGCCAGCAGCGCACCTGGGACAGGAGAGTTCTATGGCTACACCTTC
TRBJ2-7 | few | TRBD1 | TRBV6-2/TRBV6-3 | CASITPGQTYEQYF | TGTGCCAGCATTACTCCGGGACAGACCTACGAGCAGTACTTC
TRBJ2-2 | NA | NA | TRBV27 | CASSLYPLGTGTGELFF | TGTGCCAGCAGTCTATATCCCCTGGGGACGGGCACCGGGGAGCTGTTTTTT